The 5 T cell receptor beta chains listed next were all sequenced from one sample in a study of Ad26.COV2.S vaccination and SARS-CoV-2 variants. Repertoires were generated with immunoSEQ multiplex PCR, while TCRdb's copy carries only in-frame clones and drops some. The sample contains roughly 500,000 clones, around 85% of which appear only once. The sample's treatment: around 19 received Ad26.COV2.S at low or high dose, single or two shots; roughly five received placebo; per-sample allocation not given. Material that was analyzed had been drawn on day 63 after the first vaccine or placebo injection. This sample comprised peripheral blood, obtained in a trial of Ad26.COV2.S vaccine versus placebo. The receptors shown here come from a person between 18 and 65 years old who received the Ad26.COV2.S COVID-19 vaccine or a placebo.

This chain links TRBV6-5 with TRBJ2-5; tentative D call: TRBD2 (6 bases). The germline V gene has CDR1 MNHEY and CDR2 SVGAGI. V lost 4 bases to trimming and J lost 6 bases, with 21 bases between them. This CDR3 has 16 residues. The CDR3 sequence: CASSSTTRLVLQTQYF. In nucleotides, the CDR3 is TGTGCCAGCAGTTCAACAACTCGACTAGTCTTGCAGACCCAGTACTTC.

As for this clone: Compared with germline, one end of the junction differs, possibly owing to a read error. This chain connects TRBV6-2 or TRBV6-3 to TRBJ1-5; perhaps TRBD1 as D (6 bases). This CDR3 is built from 14 residues. CDR1 MNHEY and CDR2 SVGEGT come from the germline V gene. CDR3 DNA sequence: TGTGCCAGCAGTCACTCAGGGGGCAATCAGCCCCAGCATTTT. Residues: CASSHSGGNQPQHF.

The chain combines TRBV30 with TRBJ2-7, with unresolved D. The CDR3 consists of 12 residues. Germline V CDR1 and CDR2: GTSNPN, SVGIG (reference sequence). V gave up 0 bases and J gave up 5 bases, with 8 bases separating them. CDR3 residues: CAWSVRPDEQYF. CDR3 coding DNA: TGTGCCTGGAGTGTCCGGCCAGACGAGCAGTACTTC. Full variable domain (rest looked up from reference TRBV30 and TRBJ2-7): SQTIHQWPATLVQPVGSPLSLECTVEGTSNPNLYWYRQAAGRGLQLLFYSVGIGQISSEVPQNLSASRPQDRQFILSSKKLLLSDSGFYLCAWSVRPDEQYFGPGTRLTVT.

The chain carries TRBV6-1 and TRBJ2-1, with TRBD2 matching over 7 bases. CDR3 length: 15 residues. Trimming cost V 0 bases and J 3 bases; bases outside gene matches: 2. Germline CDR1 is MNHNS and CDR2 is SASEGT. The DNA of the CDR3 is TGTGCCAGCAGTGAAGCCACTAGCGTCTACAATGAGCAGTTCTTC. Translating gives CASSEATSVYNEQFF.

The genes are TRBV5-1 and TRBJ2-3; possible D gene TRBD2, 6 bases. The CDR3 is 15 residues long. Trimming stripped 1 base from V and 6 bases from J, with 15 bases between. Per the germline V gene, CDR1 is SGHRS and CDR2 is YFSETQ. CDR3 DNA sequence: TGCGCCAGCAGCTTGAGGGGAGCGGGTGGCGATACGCAGTATTTT. It translates to CASSLRGAGGDTQYF.